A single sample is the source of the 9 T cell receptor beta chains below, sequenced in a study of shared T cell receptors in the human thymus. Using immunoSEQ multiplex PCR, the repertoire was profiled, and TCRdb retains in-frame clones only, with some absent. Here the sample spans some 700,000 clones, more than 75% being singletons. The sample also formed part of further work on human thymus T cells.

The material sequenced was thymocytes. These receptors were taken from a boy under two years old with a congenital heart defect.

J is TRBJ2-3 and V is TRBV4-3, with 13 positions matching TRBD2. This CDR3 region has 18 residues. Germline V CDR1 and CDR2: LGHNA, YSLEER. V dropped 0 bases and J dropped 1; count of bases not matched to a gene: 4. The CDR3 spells CASSQEGTSGICTDTQYF. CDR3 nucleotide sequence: TGCGCCAGCAGCCAAGAAGGGACTAGCGGGATTTGCACAGATACGCAGTATTTT.

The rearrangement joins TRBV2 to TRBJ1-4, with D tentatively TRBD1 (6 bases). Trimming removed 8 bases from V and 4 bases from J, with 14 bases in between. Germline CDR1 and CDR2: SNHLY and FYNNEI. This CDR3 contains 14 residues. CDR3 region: CASRPGTNNEKLFF. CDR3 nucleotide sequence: TGTGCCAGCCGGCCCGGGACAAATAATGAAAAACTGTTTTTT.

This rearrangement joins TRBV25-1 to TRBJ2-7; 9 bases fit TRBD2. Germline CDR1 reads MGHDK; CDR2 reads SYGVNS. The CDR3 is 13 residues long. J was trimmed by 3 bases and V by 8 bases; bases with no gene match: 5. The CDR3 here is CASQVAGVYEQYF. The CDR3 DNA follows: TGTGCCAGCCAGGTAGCGGGAGTCTACGAGCAGTACTTC.

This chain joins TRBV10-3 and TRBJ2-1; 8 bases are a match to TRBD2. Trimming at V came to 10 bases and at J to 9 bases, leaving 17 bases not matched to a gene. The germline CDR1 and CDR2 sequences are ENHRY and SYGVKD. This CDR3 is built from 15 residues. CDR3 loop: CATLGTSGRPPEQFF. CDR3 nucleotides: TGTGCCACCCTGGGGACTAGTGGGAGGCCCCCTGAGCAGTTCTTC.

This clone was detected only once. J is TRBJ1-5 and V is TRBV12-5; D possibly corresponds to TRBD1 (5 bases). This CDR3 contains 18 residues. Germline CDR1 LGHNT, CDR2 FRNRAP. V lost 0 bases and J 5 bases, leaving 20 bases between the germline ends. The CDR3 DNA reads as TGTGCTAGTGGTTTGGTATTTTCGGGGGAGGGTAAGGATCAGCCCCAGCATTTT. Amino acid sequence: CASGLVFSGEGKDQPQHF.

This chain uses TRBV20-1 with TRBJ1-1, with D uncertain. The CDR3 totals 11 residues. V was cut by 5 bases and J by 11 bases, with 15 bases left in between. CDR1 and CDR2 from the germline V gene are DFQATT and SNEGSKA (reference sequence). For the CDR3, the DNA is TGCAGTGCTCCTTTATTCCCTTTGGCTTTCTTT. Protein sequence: CSAPLFPLAFF.

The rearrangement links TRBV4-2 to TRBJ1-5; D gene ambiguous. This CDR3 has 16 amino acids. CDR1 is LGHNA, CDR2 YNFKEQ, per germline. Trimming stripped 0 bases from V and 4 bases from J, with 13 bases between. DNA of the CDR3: TGTGCCAGCAGCCAAGATTTCGGGCGGGAAAATCAGCCCCAGCATTTT. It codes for CASSQDFGRENQPQHF.

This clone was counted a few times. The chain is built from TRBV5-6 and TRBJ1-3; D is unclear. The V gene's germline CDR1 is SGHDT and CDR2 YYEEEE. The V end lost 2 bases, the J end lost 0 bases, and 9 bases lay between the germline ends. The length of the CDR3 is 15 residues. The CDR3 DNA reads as TGTGCCAGCAGCTTTGACTTACGCTCTGGAAACACCATATATTTT. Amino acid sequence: CASSFDLRSGNTIYF.

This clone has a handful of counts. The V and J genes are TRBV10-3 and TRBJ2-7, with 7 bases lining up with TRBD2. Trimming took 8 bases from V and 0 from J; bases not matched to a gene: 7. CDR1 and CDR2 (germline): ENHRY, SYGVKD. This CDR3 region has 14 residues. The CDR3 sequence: CAIGERGPSYEQYF. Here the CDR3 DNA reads TGTGCCATCGGGGAGCGGGGCCCCTCCTACGAGCAGTACTTC.